The clone carrying this T cell receptor beta chain was counted a few times. Its antigen is unidentified. The sample comes from a study of radiotherapy plus CTLA-4 blockade in lung cancer. Findings of the study overall: After treatment with radiotherapy plus ipilimumab, TCR clones that came from the tumor expanded in blood.

This CDR3 is 15 amino acids long. Per germline, CDR1 SGHRS and CDR2 YFSETQ. Between the trimmed V and J ends, which lost 4 bases and 1 base, there was a span of 11 bases. Ipilimumab CTLA-4 blockade and focal radiation were given to patients with chemo-refractory metastatic non-small-cell lung cancer. The assay was immunoSEQ multiplex PCR, and TCRdb's table has in-frame clones only and misses some. This repertoire shows 51,000 or so clones, 70% to 90% found once; its top ten account for approximately 8%. The sample consisted of peripheral blood, taken from a patient treated with radiotherapy plus ipilimumab. This chain connects TRBV5-1 to TRBJ2-2, with a weak D call TRBD1 (5 bases). The sequence was collected from a human donor with non-small cell lung cancer whose response to radiotherapy plus ipilimumab could not be evaluated. CDR3 loop: CASSIQGGNTGELFF. The CDR3 DNA reads TGCGCCAGCAGCATCCAGGGTGGGAACACCGGGGAGCTGTTTTTT.